These 23 T cell receptor beta chains were sequenced from one sample in a study of CD8 T cells in Susac syndrome. A quantity of roughly 0.5 to 1 ug RNA underwent reverse transcription using random hexamers. TCRdb re-analysed the immunoSEQ multiplex PCR reads in MiXCR, keeping a single row per CDR3 protein. This repertoire shows about 100,000 distinct CDR3 sequences, around 95% found once; its top ten account for roughly 0.29%. Sequenced sample: CD8+ T cells from PBMCs. These receptor sequences come from a human donor with Susac syndrome.

The chain is built from TRBV20-1 and TRBJ2-3; D is perhaps TRBD2 (5 bases). Germline lookup yields CDR1 DFQATT and CDR2 SNEGSKA (reference sequence). V lost 0 bases and J lost 5, with 15 bases in between. The CDR3 is 15 residues long. CDR3 region: CSARDPPGWEDTQYF. CDR3 coding DNA: TGCAGTGCTAGAGATCCGCCGGGATGGGAAGATACGCAGTATTTT.

The V and J genes are TRBV12-3 or TRBV12-4 and TRBJ2-1; a possible D gene is TRBD1 (6 bases). Trimming left V 6 bases short and J 0 bases short, with 9 bases between. The CDR3 has 14 amino acids. The CDR3 nucleotides are TGTGCCAGCAGCCCGACAGGCTCCTACAATGAGCAGTTCTTC. This translates into CASSPTGSYNEQFF.

The genes are TRBV18 and TRBJ1-3; 7 bases are a match to TRBD1. CDR1 is KGHSH and CDR2 is LQKENI in the germline V gene. The CDR3 spans 14 residues. V was pared by 1 base and J by 6 bases, with 3 bases of the junction left unmatched. CDR3 region: CASSPRTGSNTIYF. DNA of the CDR3: TGTGCCAGCTCACCACGGACAGGTTCAAACACCATATATTTT.

V is TRBV18 and J is TRBJ1-2; possibly TRBD1 for D (5 bases). Germline V gives CDR1 KGHSH, CDR2 LQKENI. V was cut by 3 bases and J by 2 bases, with 13 bases left in between. The CDR3 covers 15 residues. The CDR3 loop is CASSPQTDPNYGYTF. In DNA, the CDR3 is TGTGCCAGCTCACCTCAGACAGACCCGAACTATGGCTACACCTTC. Complete variable domain (other parts from reference TRBV18 and TRBJ1-2): NAGVMQNPRHLVRRRGQEARLRCSPMKGHSHVYWYRQLPEEGLKFMVYLQKENIIDESGMPKERFSAEFPKEGPSILRIQQVVRGDSAAYFCASSPQTDPNYGYTFGSGTRLTVV.

The rearrangement links TRBV7-2 to TRBJ1-1; unclear D gene. Germline values: CDR1 SGHTA, CDR2 FQGNSA. The CDR3 runs to 12 residues. V shed 0 bases and J shed 4 bases, with 3 bases lying between them. The CDR3, as DNA: TGTGCCAGCAGCTTAGCTTTCACTGAAGCTTTCTTT. This codes for CASSLAFTEAFF.

The chain employs TRBV7-8 and TRBJ1-2; TRBD1 matches 7 bases. This CDR3 is 13 amino acids long. Germline V gives CDR1 SGHVS, CDR2 FQNEAQ. J lost 7 bases, V lost 6 bases, and 8 bases had no gene match. Here the CDR3 DNA reads TGTGCCAGCAGGTCACAGGGGAGAAGTGGCTACACCTTC. It translates to CASRSQGRSGYTF.

The chain carries TRBV15 and TRBJ2-7; 7 nucleotides line up with TRBD2. V was pared by 4 bases and J by 2 bases, with 20 bases of the junction left unmatched. CDR1 LNHNV and CDR2 YYDKDF come from the germline V gene (reference sequence). The CDR3 totals 19 residues. This CDR3 reads CATSTATPIFGTNPYEQYF. The DNA for the CDR3 is TGTGCCACCAGCACGGCAACACCCATCTTCGGGACTAACCCCTACGAGCAGTACTTC.

This clonotype was detected once. The V gene is TRBV2, the J gene TRBJ1-2; the D gene is possibly TRBD1 (5 bases). In germline, CDR1 is SNHLY, CDR2 FYNNEI. The CDR3 totals 12 residues. The V end was cut by 5 bases, the J end by 8 bases, with 12 bases between. The CDR3 loop reads CASSPGIHGYTF. In DNA, the CDR3 is TGTGCCAGCAGTCCAGGGATTCACGGCTACACCTTC.

The chain joins TRBV12-3 or TRBV12-4 to TRBJ1-5; D is uncertain. The CDR3 is made up of 14 amino acids. Trimming took 2 bases from V and 0 from J, leaving 5 bases between them. CDR3 nucleotide sequence: TGTGCCAGCAGTTTAACAAGTAGCAATCAGCCCCAGCATTTT. Protein product: CASSLTSSNQPQHF.

V and J are TRBV29-1 and TRBJ1-1, with 7 bases aligning to TRBD1. This CDR3 contains 13 residues. Germline CDR1 reads SQVTM; CDR2 reads ANQGSEA. The V and J ends lost 7 bases and 1 base, in that order; junction bases with no gene match: 6. The CDR3 protein is CSAPGQANTEAFF. The CDR3, as DNA: TGCAGCGCCCCAGGACAGGCGAACACTGAAGCTTTCTTT.

The V and J genes are TRBV29-1 and TRBJ2-1; TRBD2 is a possible D gene (6 bases). The CDR3 extends over 16 amino acids. The ends were cut back, 7 bases at V and 0 bases at J, with 19 bases in the middle. Germline V gene sequence: CDR1 SQVTM, CDR2 ANQGSEA. CDR3 nucleotide sequence: TGCAGCGCCCTAGGGCCTAGCGAGTACTCCTACAATGAGCAGTTCTTC. Translating it yields CSALGPSEYSYNEQFF.

The V gene is TRBV5-1, the J gene TRBJ2-5; D gene ambiguous. CDR1 and CDR2 (germline): SGHRS, YFSETQ. V was clipped by 0 bases and J by 1 base, with 13 bases between them. The CDR3 extends over 16 amino acids. CDR3 nucleotides: TGCGCCAGCAGCTTGGTCACTCCACCTATCCAAGAGACCCAGTACTTC. Translated, it gives CASSLVTPPIQETQYF.

This sequence joins TRBV20-1 and TRBJ2-5; a possible D gene is TRBD1 (6 bases). Trimming left V 3 bases short and J 3 bases short, with 14 bases between. The CDR3 length is 14 residues. Germline lookup yields CDR1 DFQATT and CDR2 SNEGSKA (reference sequence). CDR3 sequence reads: CSASLENREETQYF. Here the CDR3 DNA reads TGCAGTGCTAGCCTCGAAAACAGGGAAGAGACCCAGTACTTC.

The chain joins TRBV5-1 to TRBJ1-6; D gene uncertain. The CDR3 contains 16 residues. The germline V gene has CDR1 SGHRS and CDR2 YFSETQ. V was cut by 5 bases and J by 0 bases, with 12 bases left in between. CDR3 sequence reads: CASRGGASSYNSPLHF. CDR3 sequence (DNA): TGCGCCAGCAGAGGTGGAGCGAGCTCCTATAATTCACCCCTCCACTTT.

The chain is built from TRBV10-3 and TRBJ2-7; no clear D gene. The CDR3 covers 12 residues. Germline V gives CDR1 ENHRY, CDR2 SYGVKD. V was clipped by 3 bases and J by 5 bases, with 8 bases between them. The CDR3 region is CAISDSWDEQYF. DNA for the CDR3: TGTGCCATCAGTGACAGTTGGGACGAGCAGTACTTC.

The rearrangement uses TRBV29-1 and TRBJ2-1; weak D call: TRBD2 (7 bases). The CDR3 covers 12 residues. Trimming took 4 bases from V and 9 from J, leaving 13 bases between them. CDR1 and CDR2 from the germline V gene are SQVTM and ANQGSEA. CDR3 amino acids: CSVVEGGGEQFF. DNA of the CDR3: TGCAGCGTTGTCGAGGGAGGGGGTGAGCAGTTCTTC.

The genes are TRBV13 and TRBJ1-1; perhaps TRBD1 as D (5 bases). V lost 4 bases, J lost 3 bases, and 12 bases lay in between. Germline V gene data show CDR1 as PRHDT and CDR2 as FYEKMQ (reference sequence). The CDR3 spans 14 residues. CDR3 DNA: TGTGCCAGCAGCTCATGGGGCAGTCACACTGAAGCTTTCTTT. Its protein is CASSSWGSHTEAFF.

The rearrangement joins TRBV20-1 to TRBJ2-3; possible D gene TRBD2, 7 bases. V lost 5 bases to trimming and J lost 2 bases, with 17 bases between them. This CDR3 has 15 amino acids. Germline V gene data show CDR1 as DFQATT and CDR2 as SNEGSKA (reference sequence). In DNA form, the CDR3 reads TGCAGTGCTCGAGGGGGGCGGGGGAACACAGATACGCAGTATTTT. It codes for CSARGGRGNTDTQYF.

This clonotype was observed a handful of times. This chain links TRBV29-1 with TRBJ2-6; D may be TRBD2 (6 bases). Looked up from germline, CDR1 is SQVTM and CDR2 is ANQGSEA. CDR3 length: 19 amino acids. Trimming took 0 bases from V and 0 from J, leaving 18 bases between them. CDR3 in amino acids: CSVEDWPGVGNSGANVLTF. CDR3 coding DNA: TGCAGCGTTGAAGATTGGCCGGGAGTGGGGAACTCTGGGGCCAACGTCCTGACTTTC. The full variable domain, in which reference TRBV29-1 and TRBJ2-6 provide the parts outside the CDR3, is SAVISQKPSRDICQRGTSLTIQCQVDSQVTMMFWYRQQPGQSLTLIATANQGSEATYESGFVIDKFPISRPNLTFSTLTVSNMSPEDSSIYLCSVEDWPGVGNSGANVLTFGAGSRLTVL.

The chain employs TRBV28 and TRBJ1-5, with 8 nucleotides matching TRBD1. CDR1 and CDR2 from the germline V gene are MDHEN and SYDVKM. The CDR3 totals 16 residues. Trimming took 3 bases from V and 6 from J; bases not matched to a gene: 10. CDR3 in amino acids: CASSFGYRGGRQPQHF. The CDR3 nucleotides are TGTGCCAGCAGTTTCGGGTACAGGGGGGGACGTCAGCCCCAGCATTTT. Full variable domain (remainder filled in from reference TRBV28 and TRBJ1-5): DVKVTQSSRYLVKRTGEKVFLECVQDMDHENMFWYRQDPGLGLRLIYFSYDVKMKEKGDIPEGYSVSREKKERFSLILESASTNQTSMYLCASSFGYRGGRQPQHFGDGTRLSIL.

The V gene is TRBV29-1, the J gene TRBJ2-7, with D tentatively TRBD1 (6 bases). CDR1 SQVTM and CDR2 ANQGSEA come from the germline V gene. V was clipped by 8 bases and J by 4 bases, with 15 bases between them. The CDR3 contains 12 residues. As DNA, the CDR3 is TGCAGCCCCCCAAACAGGGAATACGAGCAGTACTTC. Encoded protein: CSPPNREYEQYF.

The gene calls are TRBV9 and TRBJ2-5, with D perhaps matching TRBD2 (5 bases). Germline V CDR1 and CDR2: SGDLS, YYNGEE. Trimming shortened V by 0 bases and J by 5 bases, and 17 bases separated the two germline ends. The CDR3 loop spans 16 amino acids. For the CDR3, the DNA is TGTGCCAGCAGCGTAGGGCTAGCCGGGATGAAGGAGACCCAGTACTTC. It encodes CASSVGLAGMKETQYF.

The chain links TRBV13 to TRBJ2-6, with D possibly matching TRBD2 (6 bases). Germline V gene sequence: CDR1 PRHDT, CDR2 FYEKMQ (reference sequence). The CDR3 consists of 15 residues. V lost 4 bases, J lost 8 bases, and 15 bases lay in between. The chain's CDR3 is CASSSLKEGTNVLTF. CDR3 nucleotides: TGTGCCAGCAGCTCCTTGAAGGAGGGAACCAACGTCCTGACTTTC. Filled out from reference TRBV13 and TRBJ2-6, the complete variable domain reads AAGVIQSPRHLIKEKRETATLKCYPIPRHDTVYWYQQGPGQDPQFLISFYEKMQSDKGSIPDRFSAQQFSDYHSELNMSSLELGDSALYFCASSSLKEGTNVLTFGAGSRLTVL.